Below are 4 T cell receptor beta chains sequenced from a single sample in a study of cytomegalovirus exposure and HLA in healthy donors. Assay: immunoSEQ multiplex PCR; the TCRdb copy retains only in-frame clones and omits some. The sample lists around 150,000 clones; around 88% were seen once. The sequenced sample consisted of PBMCs. All receptors derive from a woman under 30 in good health and CMV-seronegative.

This chain links TRBV29-1 with TRBJ2-2; D is perhaps TRBD2 (5 bases). Germline V gives CDR1 SQVTM, CDR2 ANQGSEA. The CDR3 has 12 amino acids. The V end lost 5 bases, the J end lost 8 bases, and 12 bases lay between the germline ends. The CDR3 DNA reads as TGCAGCGTTTTCGGGATGGAAGGGGAGCTGTTTTTT. Translation gives CSVFGMEGELFF.

The V gene is TRBV28, the J gene TRBJ1-1; 11 nucleotides align to TRBD1. V dropped 1 base and J dropped 10; count of bases not matched to a gene: 8. The CDR3 covers 15 residues. Per germline, CDR1 MDHEN and CDR2 SYDVKM. In DNA, the CDR3 is TGTGCCAGCAGTTTATTGGGGGGACAGGGGGAGAGAGCTTTCTTT. It encodes CASSLLGGQGERAFF.

This clone has a handful of counts. V and J are TRBV5-1 and TRBJ1-3; the match to TRBD1 covers 7 bases. Per germline, CDR1 SGHRS and CDR2 YFSETQ. The CDR3 covers 14 residues. V gave up 1 base and J gave up 8 bases; unmatched junction bases: 6. The CDR3 DNA follows: TGCGCCAGCAGCTTGTTGGGGCAGGGGGACACCATATATTTT. As protein: CASSLLGQGDTIYF.

V usage is TRBV7-2 and J usage is TRBJ2-6; 8 nucleotides agree with TRBD1. Germline V gene sequence: CDR1 SGHTA, CDR2 FQGNSA. This CDR3 has 18 residues. Trimming removed 3 bases from V and 0 bases from J; junction bases left unmatched: 7. The CDR3 region has the DNA TGTGCCAGCAGCTTGACAGGGGTGGGACTCTCTGGGGCCAACGTCCTGACTTTC. Its protein is CASSLTGVGLSGANVLTF.